These 17 T cell receptor beta chains originate from one sample sequenced in a study of T cell responses to AZD1222 COVID-19 vaccine. Only in-frame clones appear in the TCRdb table, and some are missing; sequencing was by immunoSEQ multiplex PCR. The sample carries 160,000 or so clones, 85% to 90% recorded once. The sequences come from peripheral blood, collected on day 0 of AZD1222 vaccination. The receptors derive from an adult in good health.

The chain joins TRBV30 to TRBJ2-1; TRBD1 agrees at 10 bases. The CDR3 extends over 14 amino acids. J was trimmed by 9 bases and V by 5 bases; bases with no gene match: 10. CDR1 is GTSNPN, CDR2 SVGIG, per germline (reference sequence). The CDR3 loop reads CAWSRTGGSGEQFF. CDR3 nucleotides: TGTGCCTGGTCCCGGACAGGGGGAAGCGGTGAGCAGTTCTTC.

This chain uses TRBV20-1 with TRBJ2-7; D gene ambiguous. This CDR3 comprises 13 residues. The germline CDR1 and CDR2 sequences are DFQATT and SNEGSKA (reference sequence). V lost 3 bases and J 2 bases, leaving 11 bases between the germline ends. This chain's CDR3 is CSASGYGTYEQYF. CDR3 DNA: TGCAGTGCTAGTGGGTACGGAACCTACGAGCAGTACTTC.

The genes are TRBV27 and TRBJ2-1; 7 nucleotides agree with TRBD2. Germline CDR1 is MNHEY and CDR2 is SMNVEV (reference sequence). CDR3 length: 14 amino acids. With 5 bases clipped from V and 7 bases from J, the junction kept 8 bases outside the gene matches. The CDR3 here is CASSLAGTNNEQFF. The CDR3 nucleotides read TGTGCCAGCAGTCTCGCTGGGACTAATAATGAGCAGTTCTTC.

The V gene is TRBV5-5, the J gene TRBJ2-5; D is unclear. The CDR3 runs to 12 residues. In germline, CDR1 is SGHKS, CDR2 YYEKEE (reference sequence). V was pared by 0 bases and J by 5 bases, with 5 bases between. The CDR3 loop reads CASSLAQETQYF. The CDR3 DNA is TGTGCCAGCAGCTTGGCCCAGGAGACCCAGTACTTC. Variable domain in full (rest from reference TRBV5-5 and TRBJ2-5): DAGVTQSPTHLIKTRGQQVTLRCSPISGHKSVSWYQQVLGQGPQFIFQYYEKEERGRGNFPDRFSARQFPNYSSELNVNALLLGDSALYLCASSLAQETQYFGPGTRLLVL.

The genes are TRBV2 and TRBJ1-4; unclear D gene. The V end was cut by 3 bases, the J end by 5 bases, with 10 bases between. Germline assignment: CDR1 SNHLY and CDR2 FYNNEI. The CDR3 contains 14 residues. The CDR3 nucleotides are TGTGCCAGCAGTGACGGACCGAACAATGAAAAACTGTTTTTT. This gives the protein CASSDGPNNEKLFF.

The J gene is TRBJ1-6, the V gene TRBV16; TRBD1 might be the D (6 bases). The CDR3 is 17 residues long. V was pared by 2 bases and J by 6 bases, with 17 bases between. Germline-derived CDR1 and CDR2 are KGHSY and FQNENV. The CDR3 bases are TGTGCCAGCAGCCAAATTCCCACCACAGGGCTTAATTCACCCCTCCACTTT. Its protein is CASSQIPTTGLNSPLHF.

The J gene is TRBJ1-5, the V gene TRBV10-1; D perhaps matches TRBD1 (5 bases). The CDR3 has 15 residues. The V end was cut by 0 bases, the J end by 1 base, with 7 bases between. CDR1 is WNHNN and CDR2 is SYGVQD in the germline V gene (reference sequence). CDR3 protein: CASSESQGSNQPQHF. The CDR3 coding sequence is TGCGCCAGCAGTGAGTCCCAGGGCAGCAATCAGCCCCAGCATTTT.

The count of this clone is one. The V call is TRBV3-1 (or the pseudogene TRBV3-2), the J call TRBJ2-1, with 12 bases identical to TRBD2. The CDR3 consists of 17 residues. Per germline, CDR1 LGHDT and CDR2 YNNKEL (reference sequence). Trimming took 3 bases from V and 5 from J; bases not matched to a gene: 8. In DNA form, the CDR3 reads TGTGCCAGCAGCCATCGACTAGCGGGAGTTGTCCACAATGAGCAGTTCTTC. Protein: CASSHRLAGVVHNEQFF.

This clone was detected only once. As DNA, the CDR3 is TGCAGTGCTAGTCTCGGTTTGGGGCGTTTTTCGTCTGAAAAACTGTTTTTT. Its translation is CSASLGLGRFSSEKLFF. J is TRBJ1-4 and V is TRBV20-1; D is perhaps TRBD1 (5 bases). This CDR3 contains 17 residues. Per the germline V gene, CDR1 is DFQATT and CDR2 is SNEGSKA (reference sequence). V was trimmed by 3 bases and J by 7 bases, leaving 24 bases between them.

The DNA for the CDR3 is TGTGCCAGCAGCTTAGGGGGAAATAATTCACCCCTCCACTTT. It codes for CASSLGGNNSPLHF. The rearrangement uses TRBV7-2 and TRBJ1-6; D remains ambiguous. The CDR3 loop spans 14 amino acids. In germline, CDR1 is SGHTA, CDR2 FQGNSA. Trimming stripped 1 base from V and 5 bases from J, with 6 bases between. Together with reference TRBV7-2 and TRBJ1-6, the CDR3 gives the full variable domain: GAGVSQSPSNKVTEKGKDVELRCDPISGHTALYWYRQSLGQGLEFLIYFQGNSAPDKSGLPSDRFSAERTGGSVSTLTIQRTQQEDSAVYLCASSLGGNNSPLHFGNGTRLTVT.

V gene TRBV30 combines with J gene TRBJ2-3; D is ambiguous. This CDR3 has 14 residues. Germline V lookup: CDR1 GTSNPN, CDR2 SVGIG (reference sequence). Trimming stripped 4 bases from V and 3 bases from J, with 14 bases between. The CDR3 sequence: CAWTLSAGTDTQYF. DNA of the CDR3: TGTGCCTGGACATTAAGCGCCGGTACAGATACGCAGTATTTT.

This clone was seen a few times. The chain combines TRBV5-1 with TRBJ1-6; the D is unclear. The CDR3 has 13 amino acids. V gave up 4 bases and J gave up 8 bases, with 10 bases separating them. Germline V gene sequence: CDR1 SGHRS, CDR2 YFSETQ. The CDR3 reads CASSPTRDSPLHF. The CDR3 region has the DNA TGCGCCAGCAGCCCCACGAGGGATTCACCCCTCCACTTT. Combining the CDR3 with reference TRBV5-1 and TRBJ1-6 gives the whole variable domain KAGVTQTPRYLIKTRGQQVTLSCSPISGHRSVSWYQQTPGQGLQFLFEYFSETQRNKGNFPGRFSGRQFSNSRSEMNVSTLELGDSALYLCASSPTRDSPLHFGNGTRLTVT.

V usage is TRBV7-9 and J usage is TRBJ1-4; possible D gene TRBD1, 6 bases. Germline V CDR1 and CDR2: SEHNR, FQNEAQ (reference sequence). V gave up 5 bases and J gave up 0 bases, with 16 bases separating them. The CDR3 is 17 amino acids. The CDR3 nucleotides read TGTGCCAGCAGCCCCCAAACAGGGTTTGCAACTAATGAAAAACTGTTTTTT. This gives the protein CASSPQTGFATNEKLFF.

The chain uses TRBV11-2 and TRBJ2-2; 8 bases fit TRBD2. Germline CDR1 and CDR2: SGHAT and FQNNGV. Germline trimming cut 2 bases from V and 6 bases from J; bases unmatched to any gene: 5. This CDR3 contains 15 residues. CDR3 nucleotide sequence: TGTGCCAGCAGCTTAATGCGGGAGGCTTCCGGGGAGCTGTTTTTT. It translates to CASSLMREASGELFF.

The V call is TRBV6-5, the J call TRBJ1-1; D might be TRBD1 (5 bases). Trimming took off 6 bases at V and 0 bases at J, with 11 bases between the two ends. Germline CDR1 and CDR2: MNHEY and SVGAGI. CDR3 length: 14 amino acids. The CDR3 DNA sequence: TGTGCCAGCAGGTTAACAGGCTTGAACACTGAAGCTTTCTTT. It encodes CASRLTGLNTEAFF.

This clone was detected only once. V is TRBV11-2 and J is TRBJ2-7; TRBD1 matches 7 bases. There are 14 residues in the CDR3. Germline CDR1 is SGHAT and CDR2 is FQNNGV. V trimming: 5 bases; J trimming: 0 bases; junction bases outside the gene matches: 4. This chain's CDR3 is CASSGGQYSYEQYV. The DNA for the CDR3 is TGTGCCAGCAGCGGGGGACAGTACTCCTACGAGCAGTACGTC.

The CDR3 loop reads CASSHPGQLEEELFF. As DNA, the CDR3 is TGTGCCAGCAGTCACCCGGGACAGTTGGAGGAGGAGCTGTTTTTT. The V and J genes are TRBV28 and TRBJ2-2, with 7 bases fitting TRBD1. The trim removed 5 bases at V and 10 bases at J, leaving 13 bases unmatched. Germline values: CDR1 MDHEN, CDR2 SYDVKM. This CDR3 region has 15 residues.